The T cell receptor beta chain under discussion was sequenced for a study of blood T cells in healthy people across ages. Study conclusions and caveats: Per million T cells, the diversity of TCR beta decreased roughly linearly as age advanced.

Using a J-beta primer mix together with a sample-barcoded 5' primer, a second PCR was run for roughly 6 to 11 cycles. Researchers report that a template-switch adaptor with 12 random nucleotides tagged each cDNA molecule. TCRdb re-derived calls from the 5' RACE reads in MiXCR, one entry per CDR3 protein. The sample yields about 800,000 distinct CDR3 sequences, more than 20% seen once. Germline assignment: CDR1 KGHSH and CDR2 LQKENI. The CDR3 is 13 residues long. On this clonotype itself: Its target is not known.

These data also featured in a second study, about T cells of mothers and their children.

This TCR was recovered from a boy aged 10-17 years in good health. Sequencing was performed on blood. The rearrangement links TRBV18 to TRBJ2-5; 7 bases fit TRBD2. The J call is uncertain, as TRBJ2-7 better fits the DNA end. CDR3 sequence reads: CASSPWGGYEQYF. DNA of the CDR3: TGTGCCAGCTCACCATGGGGGGGCTACGAGCAGTACTTC.